The rows below give T cell receptor beta chains drawn from one sample of a study of cytomegalovirus exposure and HLA in healthy donors. The assay was immunoSEQ multiplex PCR, and TCRdb's table has in-frame clones only and misses some. The table shows around 130,000 clones, with 79% occurring only once. Material: PBMCs. Every receptor here comes from a man younger than 35 in good health and CMV-seronegative. CDR3s include the opening cysteine and the closing phenylalanine or tryptophan. Fields, in order: CDR3 length, clone size, V gene, J gene, D gene, CDR3 DNA, CDR3 protein. A D gene is named only where the DNA matches it firmly. Clone sizes are given selectively: once, few, many, or a class where the clone is expanded.

15,-,TRBV6-1,TRBJ2-1,-,TGTGCCAGCAGTGACCGGGAAATCGCTTTTTATGAGCAGTTCTTC,CASSDREIAFYEQFF
11,-,TRBV30,TRBJ2-5,TRBD2,TGTGCCTGGGGACTAGCAGAGACCCAGTACTTC,CAWGLAETQYF
16,-,TRBV30,TRBJ2-7,-,TGTGCCTGGAATTCATTAGCGGTAGCGCGCTCCTACGAGCAGTACTTC,CAWNSLAVARSYEQYF
17,few,TRBV28,TRBJ2-5,TRBD2,TGTGCCAGCAGCCCCGGGACTAGCGGGATGCTCGGGGAGACCCAGTACTTC,CASSPGTSGMLGETQYF
15,few,TRBV14,TRBJ1-1,TRBD1,TGTGCCAGCAGCCCCCTGACAGGGGGTGGCACTGAAGCTTTCTTT,CASSPLTGGGTEAFF
15,-,TRBV6-6,TRBJ2-4,TRBD2,TGTGCCAGCAGTGAGGGTTCTAGCGGGAGGGCCGGTATCCTCTTC,CASSEGSSGRAGILF
15,-,TRBV7-3,TRBJ2-1,-,TGTGCCAGCAGCTTAAGCGTTCGACTGACTAGTGAGCAGTTCTTC,CASSLSVRLTSEQFF
13,-,TRBV7-9,TRBJ1-1,-,TGTGCCAGCAGCCTAACAGTGAACACTGAAGCTTTCTTT,CASSLTVNTEAFF
14,-,TRBV5-6,TRBJ2-3,-,TGTGCCAGCAGCCCGCGAGCCCGCAGGGATACGCAGTATTTT,CASSPRARRDTQYF
18,once,TRBV7-9,TRBJ1-2,TRBD1,TGTGCCAGCAGCTTAGGGGGACAGGGGGGCCCGACTAACTATGGCTACACCTTC,CASSLGGQGGPTNYGYTF
14,few,TRBV30,TRBJ1-6,-,TGTGCCTGGAAACAGAGCTCCTATAATTCACCCCTCCACTTT,CAWKQSSYNSPLHF
14,-,TRBV6-1,TRBJ2-3,-,TGTGCCAGCAGTATGAGTCTAGTCGGAGATACGCAGTATTTT,CASSMSLVGDTQYF
14,-,TRBV6-1,TRBJ2-5,-,TGTGCCAGCAGTGAAGCGCGCGGGGTTGAGACCCAGTACTTC,CASSEARGVETQYF
16,-,TRBV6-5,TRBJ2-7,TRBD1,TGTGCCAGCAGTTACTCTTTCGGGACAGGGCCCCACGAGCAGTACTTC,CASSYSFGTGPHEQYF
16,-,TRBV6-5,TRBJ2-2,-,TGTGCCAGCAGTTACTCGTGGACTTCTCTAAGCGGGGAGCTGTTTTTT,CASSYSWTSLSGELFF
10,-,TRBV20-1,TRBJ2-3,-,TGCAGTGCCAGAGGCCAACTTAAGTATTTT,CSARGQLKYF
16,-,TRBV23-1,TRBJ2-7,-,TGCGCCAGCAGTCAGGGGAGGACGGAGAGCTCCTACGAGCAGTACTTC,CASSQGRTESSYEQYF
14,-,TRBV11-1,TRBJ2-3,-,TGTGCCAGCAGCACCGAGGGCTCGGCGGATACGCAGTATTTT,CASSTEGSADTQYF
15,-,TRBV4-2,TRBJ2-1,TRBD2,TGTGCCAGCAGCCTCCGGCGGGAGTACGACAATGAGCAGTTCTTC,CASSLRREYDNEQFF
15,-,TRBV18,TRBJ1-2,-,TGTGCCAGCTCACCGGTCAGCGGAGGGGACTATGGCTACACCTTC,CASSPVSGGDYGYTF
14,once,TRBV18,TRBJ2-1,-,TGTGCCAGCTCACCACCCGGGGTGGGCAATGAGCAGTTCTTC,CASSPPGVGNEQFF
13,-,TRBV19,TRBJ1-4,-,TGTGCCAGTAAAGAGCAGGGTGGTGAAAAACTGTTTTTT,CASKEQGGEKLFF
13,-,TRBV27,TRBJ1-2,-,TGTGCCAGCAGTTTAGGCCCTAACTATGGCTACACCTTC,CASSLGPNYGYTF
13,-,TRBV29-1,TRBJ1-2,-,TGCAGCGTAAACTTCAGGGGAAACTATGGCTACACCTTC,CSVNFRGNYGYTF
13,few,TRBV30,TRBJ1-1,-,TGTGCCTGGAGTTCTCTAGCAAATTTTGAAGCTTTCTTT,CAWSSLANFEAFF
12,-,TRBV7-2,TRBJ2-7,-,TGTGCCAGCAGCCAGTCGGGATACGAGCAGTACTTC,CASSQSGYEQYF
15,once,TRBV6-5,TRBJ2-5,-,TGTGCCAGCAGTTACTCTGACAGCCCCAAGGGGACCCAGTACTTC,CASSYSDSPKGTQYF
13,-,TRBV10-2,TRBJ1-2,-,TGCGCCAGCCGCGGACAGACTAACTATGGCTACACCTTC,CASRGQTNYGYTF
16,-,TRBV11-3,TRBJ2-1,-,TGTGCCAGCAGCTTAGCAGAGTATAACGGGAGAGGTGAGCAGTTCTTC,CASSLAEYNGRGEQFF
16,-,TRBV18,TRBJ2-5,-,TGTGCCAGCTCACCACCCTCAGCGGGTCCCCGTGGGACCCAGTACTTC,CASSPPSAGPRGTQYF
16,-,TRBV11-2,TRBJ2-5,-,TGTGCCAGCAGCTTAGCCAAAGCTCGGAGTCAAGAGACCCAGTACTTC,CASSLAKARSQETQYF
17,-,TRBV11-1,TRBJ2-2,-,TGTGCCAGCAGCTTAGTGCCGGGACAACTAGGGACCGGGGAGCTGTTTTTT,CASSLVPGQLGTGELFF
15,few,TRBV11-2,TRBJ2-1,-,TGTGCCAGCAGCTTAAGGACGGGAGCCTACAATGAGCAGTTCTTC,CASSLRTGAYNEQFF
16,-,TRBV7-2,TRBJ2-1,TRBD2,TGTGCCAGCAGCTTAGTCCCGGGAGGGAGTTTGAATGAGCAGTTCTTC,CASSLVPGGSLNEQFF
14,-,TRBV7-2,TRBJ2-7,TRBD2,TGTGCCAGCAGCTCTTTAGCGGGAGACTACGAGCAGTACTTC,CASSSLAGDYEQYF
15,-,TRBV5-4,TRBJ1-2,TRBD1,TGTGCCAGCAGCTTGGGACAGGGCAATAACTATGGCTACACCTTC,CASSLGQGNNYGYTF
17,-,TRBV7-8,TRBJ2-7,TRBD2,TGTGCCAGCAGCTTAGCGGGACTAGCGGGGAGCTCCTACGAGCAGTACTTC,CASSLAGLAGSSYEQYF
16,-,TRBV9,TRBJ2-7,-,TGTGCCAGCAGCGTAGAAGGGGGGGCTGGGGCCTACGAGCAGTACTTC,CASSVEGGAGAYEQYF
16,-,TRBV7-3,TRBJ2-2,TRBD2,TGTGCCAGCAGCTTAACGCTAGCGGGGGACACCGGGGAGCTGTTTTTT,CASSLTLAGDTGELFF
11,-,TRBV20-1,TRBJ2-3,TRBD1,TGCAGTGTACAGGGGATAGATACGCAGTATTTT,CSVQGIDTQYF
15,-,TRBV6-4,TRBJ2-5,TRBD2,TGTGCCAGCAGTGTATCGGCGGGAGGTTTGGAGACCCAGTACTTC,CASSVSAGGLETQYF
15,-,TRBV7-3,TRBJ2-3,TRBD2,TGTGCCAGCAGCTTGGTCGGACTAGACTCAGATACGCAGTATTTT,CASSLVGLDSDTQYF
13,-,TRBV29-1,TRBJ1-2,-,TGCAGCGCTGGGGCGGTAGGGGGCTATGGCTACACCTTC,CSAGAVGGYGYTF
13,-,TRBV29-1,TRBJ2-1,TRBD1,TGCAGCGTTGAAGACCCGGACAGGGGAGAGCAGTTCTTC,CSVEDPDRGEQFF
14,-,TRBV28,TRBJ2-7,TRBD1,TGTGCCAGCAGTCCCGGGACAGACAAGAACGAGCAGTACTTC,CASSPGTDKNEQYF
16,few,TRBV6-5,TRBJ2-7,TRBD1,TGTGCCAGCAGTTACTCGTCGGCGACAGGGTACTACGAGCAGTACTTC,CASSYSSATGYYEQYF
14,-,TRBV27,TRBJ1-4,-,TGTGCCAGCAGTTTATGGGCCGAGAATGAAAAACTGTTTTTT,CASSLWAENEKLFF
11,once,TRBV20-1,TRBJ1-1,TRBD1,TGCAGTGCTAGGGGGACAGTGGAAGCTTTCTTT,CSARGTVEAFF
13,-,TRBV30,TRBJ2-5,-,TGTGCCTGGAGTGGGGGCGGCCAAGAGACCCAGTACTTC,CAWSGGGQETQYF
15,-,TRBV30,TRBJ2-6,-,TGTGCCTGGCGCAGACTGATCTCTGGGGCCAACGTCCTGACTTTC,CAWRRLISGANVLTF
16,once,TRBV25-1,TRBJ1-2,TRBD1,TGTGCCAGCAGGGGGGGGGACAGGGGAACTAACTATGGCTACACCTTC,CASRGGDRGTNYGYTF
13,once,TRBV6-5,TRBJ1-4,TRBD1,TGTGCCAGCAGTCGGGACAGGGGACTTCAACTGTTTTTT,CASSRDRGLQLFF
15,-,TRBV6-5,TRBJ2-3,TRBD2,TGTGCCAGCAGTCGGACTAGCGGGAGGACAGATACGCAGTATTTT,CASSRTSGRTDTQYF
14,-,TRBV28,TRBJ2-7,TRBD1,TGTGCCAGCAGTGGTGACAGGGGAACCTACGAGCAGTACTTC,CASSGDRGTYEQYF
15,few,TRBV7-3,TRBJ1-4,TRBD1,TGTGCCAGCAGCCAGCAGGGGGCCCCTAATGAAAAACTGTTTTTT,CASSQQGAPNEKLFF
15,-,TRBV4-3,TRBJ2-7,-,TGCGCCAGCAGCCTGAACCGGGACACATACTACGAGCAGTACTTC,CASSLNRDTYYEQYF
14,-,TRBV27,TRBJ1-2,-,TGTGCCAGCAGTTTATCTTGGGGGGTTTATGGCTACACCTTC,CASSLSWGVYGYTF
15,-,TRBV7-8,TRBJ2-1,TRBD2,TGTGCCAGCAGCTTAGCCTTTAGCGGGAGGGATGAGCAGTTCTTC,CASSLAFSGRDEQFF
16,-,TRBV18,TRBJ1-3,TRBD1,TGTGCCAGCTCACCAAACAGGGGGCAGGATGGAAACACCATATATTTT,CASSPNRGQDGNTIYF
18,many,TRBV5-4,TRBJ1-6,TRBD1,TGTGCCAGCAGCTTGAGGGAAATGACAGGGGGCAGAGACTCACCCCTCCACTTT,CASSLREMTGGRDSPLHF